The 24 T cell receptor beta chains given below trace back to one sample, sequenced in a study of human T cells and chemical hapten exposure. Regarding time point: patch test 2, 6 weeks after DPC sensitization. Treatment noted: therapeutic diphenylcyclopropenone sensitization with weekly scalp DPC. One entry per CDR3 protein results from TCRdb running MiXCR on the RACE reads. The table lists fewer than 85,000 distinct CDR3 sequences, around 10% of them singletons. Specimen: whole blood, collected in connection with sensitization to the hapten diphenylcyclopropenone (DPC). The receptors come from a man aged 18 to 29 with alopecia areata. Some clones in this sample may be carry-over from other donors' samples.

In nucleotides, the CDR3 is TGTGCCAGCAGTGGGCCACCGGAGACCCAGTACTTC. It encodes CASSGPPETQYF. The chain is built from TRBV2 and TRBJ2-5; the D is unclear. V was shortened by 4 bases and J by 5 bases, with 8 bases between the two germline ends. The CDR3 is 12 residues long. Germline-derived CDR1 and CDR2 are SNHLY and FYNNEI.

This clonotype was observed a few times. In DNA form, the CDR3 reads TGTGCCAGCACCCTGACAGCTTATAGCAATCAGCCCCAGCATTTT. Amino acid sequence: CASTLTAYSNQPQHF. V gene TRBV6-2 or TRBV6-3 combines with J gene TRBJ1-5; a weak D match, TRBD1 (5 bases). Trimming shortened V by 7 bases and J by 0 bases, and 13 bases separated the two germline ends. Germline values: CDR1 MNHEY, CDR2 SVGEGT. This CDR3 is built from 15 residues.

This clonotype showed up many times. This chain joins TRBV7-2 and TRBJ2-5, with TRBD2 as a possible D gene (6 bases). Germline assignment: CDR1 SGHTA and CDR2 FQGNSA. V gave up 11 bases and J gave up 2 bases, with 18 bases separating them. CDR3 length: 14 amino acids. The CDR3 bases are TGTGCCTCAGCCGCCGGGGGTATGCAAGAGACCCAGTACTTC. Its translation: CASAAGGMQETQYF.

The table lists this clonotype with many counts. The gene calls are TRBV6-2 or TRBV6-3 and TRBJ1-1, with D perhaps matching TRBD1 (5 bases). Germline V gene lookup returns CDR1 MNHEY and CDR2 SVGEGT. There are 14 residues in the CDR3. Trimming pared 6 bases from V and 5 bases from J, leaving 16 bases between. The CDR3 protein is CASSPAGLGTEAFF. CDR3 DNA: TGTGCCAGCAGCCCGGCAGGGCTCGGAACTGAAGCTTTCTTT.

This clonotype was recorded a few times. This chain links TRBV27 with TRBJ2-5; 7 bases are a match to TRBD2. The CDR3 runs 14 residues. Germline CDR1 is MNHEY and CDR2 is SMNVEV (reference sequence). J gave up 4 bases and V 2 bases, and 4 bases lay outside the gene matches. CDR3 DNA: TGTGCCAGCAGTTTAATTCCGGGGGGAGAGACCCAGTACTTC. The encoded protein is CASSLIPGGETQYF.

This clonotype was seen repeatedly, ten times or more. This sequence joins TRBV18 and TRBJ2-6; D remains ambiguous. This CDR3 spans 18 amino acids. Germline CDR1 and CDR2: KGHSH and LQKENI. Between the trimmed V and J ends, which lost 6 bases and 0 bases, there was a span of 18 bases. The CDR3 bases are TGTGCCAGCTCCTGGAATCTCGACGTAAGCTCTGGGGCCAACGTCCTGACTTTC. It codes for CASSWNLDVSSGANVLTF.

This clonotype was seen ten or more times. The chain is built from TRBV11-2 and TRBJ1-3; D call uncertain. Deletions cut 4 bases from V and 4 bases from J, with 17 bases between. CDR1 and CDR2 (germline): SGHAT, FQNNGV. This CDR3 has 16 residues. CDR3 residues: CASSSLTGKPGNTIYF. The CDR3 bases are TGTGCCAGCAGCTCCTTAACGGGGAAACCGGGAAACACCATATATTTT.

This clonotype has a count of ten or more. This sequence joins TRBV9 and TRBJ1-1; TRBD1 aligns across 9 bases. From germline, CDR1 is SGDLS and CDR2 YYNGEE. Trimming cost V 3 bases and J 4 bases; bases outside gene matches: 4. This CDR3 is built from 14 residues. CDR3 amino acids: CASSARDRATEAFF. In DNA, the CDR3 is TGTGCCAGCAGCGCCCGGGACAGGGCCACTGAAGCTTTCTTT.

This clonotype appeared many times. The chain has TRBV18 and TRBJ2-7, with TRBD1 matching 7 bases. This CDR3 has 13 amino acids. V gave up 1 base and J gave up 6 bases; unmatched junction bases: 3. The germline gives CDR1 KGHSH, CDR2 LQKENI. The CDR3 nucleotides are TGTGCCAGCTCACCACAGGGGGCCGGCGAGCAGTACGTC. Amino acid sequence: CASSPQGAGEQYV.

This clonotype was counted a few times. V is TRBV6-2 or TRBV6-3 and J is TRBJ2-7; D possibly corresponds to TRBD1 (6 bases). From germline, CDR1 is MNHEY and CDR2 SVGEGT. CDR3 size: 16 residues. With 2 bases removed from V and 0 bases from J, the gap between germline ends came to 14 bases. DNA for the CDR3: TGTGCCAGCAGTTACGCCTCGCAGGACAGCTCCTACGAGCAGTACTTC. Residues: CASSYASQDSSYEQYF.

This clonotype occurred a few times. The DNA of the CDR3 is TGTGCCAGCAGCCCAAAGCTCCAACGGAGCAACTACGAGCAGTACTTC. This gives the protein CASSPKLQRSNYEQYF. The chain uses TRBV7-2 and TRBJ2-7; no clear D. CDR1 is SGHTA and CDR2 is FQGNSA in the germline V gene. Trimming removed 5 bases from V and 3 bases from J, with 20 bases in between. The CDR3 consists of 16 residues.

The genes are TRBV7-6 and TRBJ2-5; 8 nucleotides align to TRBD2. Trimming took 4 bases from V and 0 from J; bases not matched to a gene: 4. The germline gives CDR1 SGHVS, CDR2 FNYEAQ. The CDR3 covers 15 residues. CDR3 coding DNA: TGTGCCAGCAGCTCAGCGGGGGCCCACCAAGAGACCCAGTACTTC. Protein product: CASSSAGAHQETQYF.

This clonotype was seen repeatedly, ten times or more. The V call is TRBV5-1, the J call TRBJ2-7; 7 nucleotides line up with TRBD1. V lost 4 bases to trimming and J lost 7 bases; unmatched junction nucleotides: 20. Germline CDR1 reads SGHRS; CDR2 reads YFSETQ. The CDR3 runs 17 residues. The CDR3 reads CASSGPGTAGDYDEQYF. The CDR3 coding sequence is TGCGCCAGCAGCGGTCCCGGGACAGCCGGAGATTACGATGAGCAGTACTTC. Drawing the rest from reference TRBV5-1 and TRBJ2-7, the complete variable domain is KAGVTQTPRYLIKTRGQQVTLSCSPISGHRSVSWYQQTPGQGLQFLFEYFSETQRNKGNFPGRFSGRQFSNSRSEMNVSTLELGDSALYLCASSGPGTAGDYDEQYFGPGTRLTVT.

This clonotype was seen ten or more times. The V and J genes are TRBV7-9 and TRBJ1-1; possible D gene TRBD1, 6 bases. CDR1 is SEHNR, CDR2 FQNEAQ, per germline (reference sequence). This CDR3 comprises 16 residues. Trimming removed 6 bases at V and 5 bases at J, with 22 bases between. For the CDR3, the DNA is TGTGCCAGCAGTCGCGCCGGGACACAAAGAGAAACTGAAGCTTTCTTT. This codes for CASSRAGTQRETEAFF. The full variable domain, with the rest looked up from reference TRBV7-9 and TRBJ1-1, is DTGVSQNPRHKITKRGQNVTFRCDPISEHNRLYWYRQTLGQGPEFLTYFQNEAQLEKSRLLSDRFSAERPKGSFSTLEIQRTEQGDSAMYLCASSRAGTQRETEAFFGQGTRLTVV.

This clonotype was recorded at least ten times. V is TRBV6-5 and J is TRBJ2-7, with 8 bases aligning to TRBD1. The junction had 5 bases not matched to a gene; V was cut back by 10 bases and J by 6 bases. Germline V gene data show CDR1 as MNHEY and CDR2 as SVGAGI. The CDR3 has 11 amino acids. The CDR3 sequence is CATWTGIEQYF. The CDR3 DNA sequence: TGTGCCACCTGGACAGGGATCGAGCAGTACTTC.

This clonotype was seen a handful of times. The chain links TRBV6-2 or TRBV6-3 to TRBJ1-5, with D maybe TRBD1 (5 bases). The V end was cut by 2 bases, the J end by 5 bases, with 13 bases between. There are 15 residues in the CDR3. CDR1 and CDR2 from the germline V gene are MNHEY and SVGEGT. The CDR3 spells CASSYLSREDQPQHF. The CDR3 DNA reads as TGTGCCAGCAGTTACCTTTCCAGGGAAGATCAGCCCCAGCATTTT.

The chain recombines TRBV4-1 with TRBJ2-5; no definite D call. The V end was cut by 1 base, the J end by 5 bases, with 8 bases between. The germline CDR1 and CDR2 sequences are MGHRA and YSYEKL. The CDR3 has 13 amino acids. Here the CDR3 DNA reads TGCGCCAGCAGCCAAGTAGGCTGGGAGACCCAGTACTTC. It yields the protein CASSQVGWETQYF.

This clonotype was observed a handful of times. CDR3 nucleotides: TGTGCCAGCAGCTACCGACTCCGGAGGACAAGATCCGATAATTCACCCCTCCACTTT. Protein product: CASSYRLRRTRSDNSPLHF. The J gene is TRBJ1-6, the V gene TRBV6-5, with D maybe TRBD1 (5 bases). The CDR3 is 19 residues long. Germline V gene sequence: CDR1 MNHEY, CDR2 SVGAGI. V was cut by 6 bases and J by 5 bases, with 26 bases left in between.

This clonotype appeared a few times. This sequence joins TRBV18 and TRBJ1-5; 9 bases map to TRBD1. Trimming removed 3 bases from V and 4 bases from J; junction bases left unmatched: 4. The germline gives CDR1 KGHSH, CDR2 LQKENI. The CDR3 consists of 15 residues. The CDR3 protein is CASSPGTGSNQPQHF. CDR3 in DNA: TGTGCCAGCTCACCTGGGACAGGGAGTAATCAGCCCCAGCATTTT.

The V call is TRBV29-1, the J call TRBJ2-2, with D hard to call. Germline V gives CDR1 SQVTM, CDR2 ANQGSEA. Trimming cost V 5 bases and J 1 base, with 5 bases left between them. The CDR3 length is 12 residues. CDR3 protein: CSVLGNTGELFF. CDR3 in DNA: TGCAGCGTTCTGGGGAACACCGGGGAGCTGTTTTTT.

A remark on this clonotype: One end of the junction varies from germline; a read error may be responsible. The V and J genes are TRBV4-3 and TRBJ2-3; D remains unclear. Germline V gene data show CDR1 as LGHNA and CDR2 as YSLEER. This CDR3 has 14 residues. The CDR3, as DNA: TGCGCCAGCATCCAAGCCCCCGGCACAGATACGCAGTATTTT. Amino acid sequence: CASIQAPGTDTQYF.

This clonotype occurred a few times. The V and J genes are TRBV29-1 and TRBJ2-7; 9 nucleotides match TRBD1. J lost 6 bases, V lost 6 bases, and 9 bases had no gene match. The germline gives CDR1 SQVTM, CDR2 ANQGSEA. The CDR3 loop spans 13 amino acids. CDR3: CSVATGQGGEQYF. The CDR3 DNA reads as TGCAGCGTAGCCACGGGACAGGGTGGCGAGCAGTACTTC.

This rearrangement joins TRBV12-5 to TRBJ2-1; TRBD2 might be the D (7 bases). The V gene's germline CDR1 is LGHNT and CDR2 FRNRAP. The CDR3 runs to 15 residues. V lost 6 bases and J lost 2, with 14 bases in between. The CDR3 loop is CASGPRGGPYNEQFF. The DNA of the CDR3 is TGTGCTAGTGGGCCGAGGGGGGGCCCCTACAATGAGCAGTTCTTC.

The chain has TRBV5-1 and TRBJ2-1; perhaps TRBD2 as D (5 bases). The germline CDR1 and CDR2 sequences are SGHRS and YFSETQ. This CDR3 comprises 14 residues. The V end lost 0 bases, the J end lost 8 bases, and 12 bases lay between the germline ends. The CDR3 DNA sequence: TGCGCCAGCAGCTTGGATCTTCTAGCAGATGAGCAGTTCTTC. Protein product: CASSLDLLADEQFF.